The following is a T cell receptor beta chain sequence with its context. Its target antigen remains unknown. No clone much larger than this one lies a single base away; base qualities are absent. This entry belongs to a study of T-cell reconstitution after alpha-beta-depleted transplantation in children (dated by TCRdb to the mid-2010s). For the study in its entirety: The study quantitatively tracked T-cell immune reconstitution after TCRalphabeta/CD19-depleted allogeneic hematopoietic cell transplantation in children using TCR repertoire profiling. Broader findings and caveats from the paper: Hyperexpanded clone frequencies declined over subsequent months; after one year, T-cell counts and TCRbeta diversity were mostly attributed to newly produced T cells. In some patients, high TCRbeta diversity at day 60 was attributed to recipient T cells and intrathymic progenitors that had survived conditioning. About two months after transplant, the apparently early recovery of alphabetaT-cell counts reportedly depended on just several hundred clones that had expanded rapidly and came from non-depleted graft cells.

The sample's treatment or condition label, in plain terms: allogeneic hematopoietic cell transplantation with graft depleted of TCRalphabeta T cells and CD19 B cells. TCRalphabeta/CD19-depleted allogeneic hematopoietic cell grafts were given to the transplant recipients, all of whom were children. Library creation used PCR. Sequencing took place on an Illumina HiSeq 2500. Molecular barcoding was employed in the preparation of TCR libraries, with unique molecular identifiers being used to normalize TCRbeta repertoire quantification. TCRdb's own reprocessing of the public reads used fastp at Q25 and MiXCR and kept productive beta chains. Each CDR3 protein appears once, grouped with its most common genes and DNA. The sample has about 200,000 distinct CDR3 sequences on record, 6.6% of them singletons. Approximately 6% of the sample is in the top ten clones. V loses 6 bases of germline sequence and J loses 0 bases, and the interval between the two ends is 18 bases. CDR1 is given as DFQATT and CDR2 as SNEGSKA, both from the germline V gene (reference sequence). Reading from cysteine to phenylalanine, the CDR3 counts 16 amino acids. Of all the DNA, just the CDR3 is kept, 48 bases in frame from base 1.

The source material was PBMCs, sampled before TCRalphabeta/CD19-depleted stem cell transplant. The source of this sequence is a boy between 2 and 15 years old with acute lymphoblastic leukemia, due to receive a stem cell transplant. The rearranged chain carries TRBV20-1 and TRBJ1-5, and the D gene may be TRBD1, 5 bases matching. The DNA sequence is given as TGCAGTGCCCCCCAGCCGCCGGGGGATAGCAATCAGCCCCAGCATTTT. It specifies CSAPQPPGDSNQPQHF.